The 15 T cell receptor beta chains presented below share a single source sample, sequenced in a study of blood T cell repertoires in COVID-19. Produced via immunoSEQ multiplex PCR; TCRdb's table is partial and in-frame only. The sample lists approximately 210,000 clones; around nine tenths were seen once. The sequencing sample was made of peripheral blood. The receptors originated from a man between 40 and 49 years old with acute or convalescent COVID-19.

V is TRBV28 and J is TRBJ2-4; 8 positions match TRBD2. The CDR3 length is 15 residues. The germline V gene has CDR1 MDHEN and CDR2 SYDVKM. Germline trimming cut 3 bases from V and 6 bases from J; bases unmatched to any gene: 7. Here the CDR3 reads CASSLGLLAVNIQYF. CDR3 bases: TGTGCCAGCAGTTTGGGGTTACTAGCGGTAAACATTCAGTACTTC.

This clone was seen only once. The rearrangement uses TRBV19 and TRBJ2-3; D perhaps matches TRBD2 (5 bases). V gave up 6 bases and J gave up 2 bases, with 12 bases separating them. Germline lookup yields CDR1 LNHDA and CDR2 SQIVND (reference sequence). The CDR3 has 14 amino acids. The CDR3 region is CASSRDSYTDTQYF. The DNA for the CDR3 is TGTGCCAGTAGCCGGGATTCCTACACAGATACGCAGTATTTT.

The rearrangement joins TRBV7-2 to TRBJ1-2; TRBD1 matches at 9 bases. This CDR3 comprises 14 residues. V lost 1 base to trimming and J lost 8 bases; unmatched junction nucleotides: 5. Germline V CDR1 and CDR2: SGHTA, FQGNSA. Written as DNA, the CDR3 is TGTGCCAGCAGCTTAGTCTGGACAGGGGAGGGCTACACCTTC. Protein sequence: CASSLVWTGEGYTF.

The CDR3 spells CAWRTGGMNTEAFF. For the CDR3, the DNA is TGTGCCTGGAGGACAGGTGGCATGAACACTGAAGCTTTCTTT. The V call is TRBV30, the J call TRBJ1-1, with D possibly being TRBD1 (6 bases). The CDR3 has 14 amino acids. V lost 3 bases and J lost 0, with 11 bases in between. Germline V gives CDR1 GTSNPN, CDR2 SVGIG (reference sequence). The full variable domain, in which reference TRBV30 and TRBJ1-1 provide the parts outside the CDR3, is SQTIHQWPATLVQPVGSPLSLECTVEGTSNPNLYWYRQAAGRGLQLLFYSVGIGQISSEVPQNLSASRPQDRQFILSSKKLLLSDSGFYLCAWRTGGMNTEAFFGQGTRLTVV.

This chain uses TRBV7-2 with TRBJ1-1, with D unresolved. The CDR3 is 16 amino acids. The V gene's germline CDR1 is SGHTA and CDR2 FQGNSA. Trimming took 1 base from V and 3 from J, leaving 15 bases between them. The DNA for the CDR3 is TGTGCCAGCAGCTTAGTGGTCCCAGTAAAATACACTGAAGCTTTCTTT. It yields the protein CASSLVVPVKYTEAFF.

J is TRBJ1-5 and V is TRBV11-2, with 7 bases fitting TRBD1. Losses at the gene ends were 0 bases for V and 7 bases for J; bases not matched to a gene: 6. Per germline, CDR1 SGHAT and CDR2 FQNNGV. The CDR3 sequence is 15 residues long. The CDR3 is CASSLDERGRQPQHF. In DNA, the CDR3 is TGTGCCAGCAGCTTAGATGAGAGGGGGCGGCAGCCCCAGCATTTT.

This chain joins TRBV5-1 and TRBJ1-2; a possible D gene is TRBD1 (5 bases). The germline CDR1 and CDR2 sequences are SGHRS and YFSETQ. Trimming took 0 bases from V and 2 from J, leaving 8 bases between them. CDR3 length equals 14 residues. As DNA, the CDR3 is TGCGCCAGCAGCTTGGTCCAGGGCAACTATGGCTACACCTTC. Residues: CASSLVQGNYGYTF.

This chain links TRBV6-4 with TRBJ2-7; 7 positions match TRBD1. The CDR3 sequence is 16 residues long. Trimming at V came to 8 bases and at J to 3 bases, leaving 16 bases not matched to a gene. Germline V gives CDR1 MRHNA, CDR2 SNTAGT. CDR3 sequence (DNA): TGTGCCAGCGGCGACAGGGCATCTCCTTCGAACTACGAGCAGTACTTC. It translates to CASGDRASPSNYEQYF.

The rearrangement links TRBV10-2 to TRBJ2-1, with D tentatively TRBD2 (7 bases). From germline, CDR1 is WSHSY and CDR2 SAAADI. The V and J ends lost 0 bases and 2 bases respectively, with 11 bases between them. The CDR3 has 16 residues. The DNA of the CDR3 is TGCGCCAGCAGTGAGTCCGGGGGGCCCCCCTACAATGAGCAGTTCTTC. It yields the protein CASSESGGPPYNEQFF.

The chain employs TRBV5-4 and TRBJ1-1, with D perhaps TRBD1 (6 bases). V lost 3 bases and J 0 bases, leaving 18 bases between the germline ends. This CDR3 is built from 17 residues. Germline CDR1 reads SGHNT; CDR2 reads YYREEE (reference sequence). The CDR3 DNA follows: TGTGCCAGCAGCTCGGGGGAGGGGGGACAAATGAACACTGAAGCTTTCTTT. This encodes CASSSGEGGQMNTEAFF.

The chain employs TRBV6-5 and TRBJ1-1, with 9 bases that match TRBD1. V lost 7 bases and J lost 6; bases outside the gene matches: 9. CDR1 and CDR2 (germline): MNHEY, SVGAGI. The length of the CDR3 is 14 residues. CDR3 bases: TGTGCCAGCATACGGACAGGGGTGCTTTCTGAAGCTTTCTTT. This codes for CASIRTGVLSEAFF.

CDR3 sequence reads: CASSQTEGGVGNQPQHF. Here the CDR3 DNA reads TGTGCCAGTAGTCAGACGGAGGGAGGAGTAGGCAATCAGCCCCAGCATTTT. The V call is TRBV19, the J call TRBJ1-5; D is undetermined. CDR1 and CDR2 (germline): LNHDA, SQIVND (reference sequence). The CDR3 extends over 17 amino acids. V lost 5 bases to trimming and J lost 2 bases, with 19 bases between them.

The CDR3 reads CATSDPGHEGLQETQYF. The CDR3 coding sequence is TGTGCCACCAGTGATCCTGGCCACGAGGGCCTGCAGGAGACCCAGTACTTC. The gene calls are TRBV24-1 and TRBJ2-5; possibly TRBD2 for D (5 bases). The germline CDR1 and CDR2 sequences are KGHDR and SFDVKD. The CDR3 is made up of 17 amino acids. V lost 3 bases and J 5 bases, leaving 21 bases between the germline ends.

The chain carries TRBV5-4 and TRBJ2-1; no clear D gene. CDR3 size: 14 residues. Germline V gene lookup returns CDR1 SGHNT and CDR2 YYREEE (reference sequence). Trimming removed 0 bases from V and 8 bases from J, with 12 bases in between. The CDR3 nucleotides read TGTGCCAGCAGCTTGGGCTCCCAGGTGGATGAGCAGTTCTTC. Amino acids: CASSLGSQVDEQFF. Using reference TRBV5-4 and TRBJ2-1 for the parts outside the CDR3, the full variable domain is ETGVTQSPTHLIKTRGQQVTLRCSSQSGHNTVSWYQQALGQGPQFIFQYYREEENGRGNFPPRFSGLQFPNYSSELNVNALELDDSALYLCASSLGSQVDEQFFGPGTRLTVL.

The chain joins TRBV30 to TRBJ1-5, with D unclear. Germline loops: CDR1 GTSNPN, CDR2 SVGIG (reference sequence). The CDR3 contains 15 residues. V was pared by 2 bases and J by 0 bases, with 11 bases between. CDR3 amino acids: CAWSSQAHSNQPQHF. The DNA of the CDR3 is TGTGCCTGGAGTAGCCAAGCCCATAGCAATCAGCCCCAGCATTTT.